This TCR beta chain was found in a study of control samples from healthy donors and cancer patients. This clone showed up just a few times. The germline gives CDR1 LNHDA, CDR2 SQIVND (reference sequence). With 3 bases removed from V and 0 bases from J, the gap between germline ends came to 9 bases. The CDR3 is made up of 14 amino acids. Clones were sequenced by immunoSEQ multiplex PCR, and TCRdb holds only the in-frame ones, with some missing. This table holds about 74,000 clones, nearly 90% found once. The TCR sequence derives from a woman aged 45 to 65 in good health. Sequencing was carried out using blood. The chain carries TRBV19 and TRBJ2-7; no reliable D call. In DNA form, the CDR3 reads TGTGCCAGTAGTATCAGGAGTGACTCCTACGAGCAGTACTTC. Translated: CASSIRSDSYEQYF. The variable domain in full, completed from reference TRBV19 and TRBJ2-7, reads DGGITQSPKYLFRKEGQNVTLSCEQNLNHDAMYWYRQDPGQGLRLIYYSQIVNDFQKGDIAEGYSVSREKKESFPLTVTSAQKNPTAFYLCASSIRSDSYEQYFGPGTRLTVT.